Listed below are T cell receptor beta chains from one sample, sequenced in a study of cytomegalovirus exposure and HLA in healthy donors. The data were produced by immunoSEQ multiplex PCR, yet TCRdb's version contains in-frame clones alone and is incomplete. The sample contains more than 100,000 clones, over 70% of which appear only once. The sequenced material came from PBMCs. These receptors came from a woman in her forties in good health and CMV-seronegative. Both conserved end residues are part of each CDR3.

V	J	CDR3
TRBV30	TRBJ2-5	CAWNVQGYQETQYF
TRBV7-9	TRBJ2-1	CASSWETSGAYEQFF
TRBV5-1	TRBJ2-7	CASSRQGLHEQYF
TRBV27	TRBJ2-7	CASRGGGWYEQYF
TRBV2	TRBJ2-2	CASRGTSGLIGELFF
TRBV10-3	TRBJ1-4	CAISESRTPNEKLFF
TRBV7-2	TRBJ1-5	CASSRYRVYQPQHF
TRBV19	TRBJ2-3	CASSILLSGPTDTQYF
TRBV5-1	TRBJ2-3	CASSLMAGGPADTQYF
TRBV28	TRBJ2-5	CASIGGGQGRETQYF
TRBV18	TRBJ1-2	CASSPWTGTITSSGYTF
TRBV7-2	TRBJ2-1	CASSLAAGGLKEQFF
TRBV5-1	TRBJ2-2	CASSRATANTGELFF
TRBV5-1	TRBJ2-3	CASSSTGRSSTDTQYF
TRBV2	TRBJ2-5	CASSPSGKETQYF
TRBV6-6	TRBJ1-2	CASSSDSYGYTF
TRBV5-1	TRBJ2-5	CASSPNRGPQETQYF
TRBV4-1	TRBJ2-7	CASSQGGDRSSYEQYF
TRBV19	TRBJ2-7	CASSSRGKGYEQYF
TRBV11-2	TRBJ1-4	CASSSGTGPNNEKLFF
TRBV19	TRBJ1-4	CASSTAPVANEKLFF
TRBV5-4	TRBJ1-2	CASSHSETGWYGYTF